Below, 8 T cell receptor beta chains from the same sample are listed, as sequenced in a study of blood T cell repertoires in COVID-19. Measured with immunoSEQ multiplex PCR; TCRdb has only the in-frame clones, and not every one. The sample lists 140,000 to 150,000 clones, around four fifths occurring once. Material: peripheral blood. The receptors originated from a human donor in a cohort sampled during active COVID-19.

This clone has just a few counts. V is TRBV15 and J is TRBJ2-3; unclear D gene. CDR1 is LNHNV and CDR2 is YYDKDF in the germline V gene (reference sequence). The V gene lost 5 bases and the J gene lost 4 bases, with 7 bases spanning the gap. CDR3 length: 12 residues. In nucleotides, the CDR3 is TGTGCCACCAGCGAGTACCCAGATACGCAGTATTTT. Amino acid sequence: CATSEYPDTQYF. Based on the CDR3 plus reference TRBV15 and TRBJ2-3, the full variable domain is DAMVIQNPRYQVTQFGKPVTLSCSQTLNHNVMYWYQQKSSQAPKLLFHYYDKDFNNEADTPDNFQSRRPNTSFCFLDIRSPGLGDTAMYLCATSEYPDTQYFGPGTRLTVL.

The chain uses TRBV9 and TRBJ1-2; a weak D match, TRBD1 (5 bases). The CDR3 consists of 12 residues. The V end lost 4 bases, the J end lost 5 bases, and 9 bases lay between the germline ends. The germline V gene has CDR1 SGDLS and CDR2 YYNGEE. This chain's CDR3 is CASSTRGYGYTF. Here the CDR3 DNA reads TGTGCCAGCAGCACAAGGGGATATGGCTACACCTTC.

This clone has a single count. The CDR3 DNA reads as TGTGCCAGCAGCCGGGACAATGATATCGGCTACACCTTC. It encodes CASSRDNDIGYTF. The chain has TRBV7-2 and TRBJ1-2, with a possible D match to TRBD1 (6 bases). This CDR3 has 13 residues. The V end was cut by 5 bases, the J end by 8 bases, with 15 bases between. CDR1 and CDR2 (germline): SGHTA, FQGNSA.

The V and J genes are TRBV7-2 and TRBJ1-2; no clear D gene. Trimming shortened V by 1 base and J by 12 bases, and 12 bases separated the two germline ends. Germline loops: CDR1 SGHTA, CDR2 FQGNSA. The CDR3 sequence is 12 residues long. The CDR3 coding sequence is TGTGCCAGCAGCTTAGACACGGGATCGAACACCTTC. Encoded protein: CASSLDTGSNTF.

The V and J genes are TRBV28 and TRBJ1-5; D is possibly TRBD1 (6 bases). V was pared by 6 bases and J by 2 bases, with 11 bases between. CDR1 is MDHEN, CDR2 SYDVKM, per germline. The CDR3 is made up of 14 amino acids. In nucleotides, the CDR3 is TGTGCCAGCAGGTGGACAGACGGCAATCAGCCCCAGCATTTT. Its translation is CASRWTDGNQPQHF. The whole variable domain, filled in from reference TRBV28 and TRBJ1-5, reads DVKVTQSSRYLVKRTGEKVFLECVQDMDHENMFWYRQDPGLGLRLIYFSYDVKMKEKGDIPEGYSVSREKKERFSLILESASTNQTSMYLCASRWTDGNQPQHFGDGTRLSIL.

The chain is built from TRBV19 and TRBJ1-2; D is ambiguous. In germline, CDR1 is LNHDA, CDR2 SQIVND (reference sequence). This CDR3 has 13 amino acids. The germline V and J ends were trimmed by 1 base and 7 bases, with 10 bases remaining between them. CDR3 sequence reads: CASSIVGEIGYTF. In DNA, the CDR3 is TGTGCCAGTAGTATAGTGGGAGAGATTGGCTACACCTTC.

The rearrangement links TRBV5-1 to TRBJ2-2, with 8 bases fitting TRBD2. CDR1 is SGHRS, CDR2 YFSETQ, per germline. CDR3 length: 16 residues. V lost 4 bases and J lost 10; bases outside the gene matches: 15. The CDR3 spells CASSPPRLAGGQELFF. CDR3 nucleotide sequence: TGCGCCAGCAGCCCCCCCAGGCTGGCGGGGGGTCAGGAGCTGTTTTTT. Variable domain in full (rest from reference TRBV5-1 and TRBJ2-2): KAGVTQTPRYLIKTRGQQVTLSCSPISGHRSVSWYQQTPGQGLQFLFEYFSETQRNKGNFPGRFSGRQFSNSRSEMNVSTLELGDSALYLCASSPPRLAGGQELFFGEGSRLTVL.

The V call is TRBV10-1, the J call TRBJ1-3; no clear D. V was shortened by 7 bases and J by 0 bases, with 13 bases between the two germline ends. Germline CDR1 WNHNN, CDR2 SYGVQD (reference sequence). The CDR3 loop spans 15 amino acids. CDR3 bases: TGCGCCAGCAAATTGAGGGAGAGCTCTGGAAACACCATATATTTT. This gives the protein CASKLRESSGNTIYF.